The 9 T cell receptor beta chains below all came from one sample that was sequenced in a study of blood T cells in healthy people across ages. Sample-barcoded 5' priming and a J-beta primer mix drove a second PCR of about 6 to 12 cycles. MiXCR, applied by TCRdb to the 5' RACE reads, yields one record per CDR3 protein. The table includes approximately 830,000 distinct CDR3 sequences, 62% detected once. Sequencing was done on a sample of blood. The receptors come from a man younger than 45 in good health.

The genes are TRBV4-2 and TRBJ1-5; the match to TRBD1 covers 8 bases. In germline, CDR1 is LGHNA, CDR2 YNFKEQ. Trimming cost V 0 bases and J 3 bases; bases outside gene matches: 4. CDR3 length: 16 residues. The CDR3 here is CASSQETGANNQPQHF. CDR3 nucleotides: TGTGCCAGCAGCCAAGAGACAGGGGCGAACAATCAGCCCCAGCATTTT.

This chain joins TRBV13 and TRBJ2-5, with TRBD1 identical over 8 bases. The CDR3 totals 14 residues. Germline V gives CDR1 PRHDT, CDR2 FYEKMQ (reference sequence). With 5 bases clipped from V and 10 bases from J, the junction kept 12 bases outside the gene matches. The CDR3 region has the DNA TGTGCCAGCAGCCCGACAGGGGCGTCAGCAGGCCAGTACTTC. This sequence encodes CASSPTGASAGQYF.

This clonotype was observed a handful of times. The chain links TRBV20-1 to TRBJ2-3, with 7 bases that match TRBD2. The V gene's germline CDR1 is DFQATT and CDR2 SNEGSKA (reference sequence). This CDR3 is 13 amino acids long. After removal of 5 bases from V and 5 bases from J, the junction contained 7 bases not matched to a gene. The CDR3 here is CSAPSGAIDTQYF. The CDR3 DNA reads TGCAGTGCTCCGAGCGGGGCAATAGATACGCAGTATTTT.

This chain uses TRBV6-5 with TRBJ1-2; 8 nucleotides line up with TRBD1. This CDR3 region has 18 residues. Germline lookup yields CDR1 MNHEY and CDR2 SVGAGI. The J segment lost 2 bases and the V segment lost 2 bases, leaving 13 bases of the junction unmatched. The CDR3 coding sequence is TGTGCCAGCAGTTACCGCAACCCGACAGGGGTCCAGAACTATGGCTACACCTTC. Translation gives CASSYRNPTGVQNYGYTF.

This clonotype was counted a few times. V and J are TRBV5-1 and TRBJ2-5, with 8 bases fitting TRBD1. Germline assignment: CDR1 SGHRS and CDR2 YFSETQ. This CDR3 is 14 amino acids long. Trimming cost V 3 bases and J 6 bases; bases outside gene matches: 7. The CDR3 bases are TGCGCCAGCAGCTCCGGACAGGGAACGAAGACCCAGTACTTC. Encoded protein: CASSSGQGTKTQYF.

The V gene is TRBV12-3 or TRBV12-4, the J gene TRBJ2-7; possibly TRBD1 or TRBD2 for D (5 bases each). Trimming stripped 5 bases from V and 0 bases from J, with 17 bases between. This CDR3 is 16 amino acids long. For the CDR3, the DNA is TGTGCCAGCAGTGGATTAGCGCCAGGGCCCTCCTACGAGCAGTACTTC. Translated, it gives CASSGLAPGPSYEQYF.

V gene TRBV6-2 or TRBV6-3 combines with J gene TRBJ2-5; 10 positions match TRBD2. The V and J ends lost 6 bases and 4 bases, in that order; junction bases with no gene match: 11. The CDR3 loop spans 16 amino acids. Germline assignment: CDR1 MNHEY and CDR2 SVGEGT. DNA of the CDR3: TGTGCCAGCAGCCCCCTTAGCGGGGGGAACCGAGAGACCCAGTACTTC. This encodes CASSPLSGGNRETQYF.

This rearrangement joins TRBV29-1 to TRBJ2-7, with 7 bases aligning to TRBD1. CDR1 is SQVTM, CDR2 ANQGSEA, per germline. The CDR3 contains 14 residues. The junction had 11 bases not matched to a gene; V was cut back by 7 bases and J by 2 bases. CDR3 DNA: TGCAGCGCCCATTCGACAGGGTTAACCTACGAGCAGTACTTC. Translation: CSAHSTGLTYEQYF.

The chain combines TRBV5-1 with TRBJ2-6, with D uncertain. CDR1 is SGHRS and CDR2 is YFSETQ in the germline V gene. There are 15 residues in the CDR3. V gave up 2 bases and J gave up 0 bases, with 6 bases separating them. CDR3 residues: CASSFERSGANVLTF. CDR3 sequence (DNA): TGCGCCAGCAGCTTTGAACGCTCTGGGGCCAACGTCCTGACTTTC.